A selection of T cell receptor beta chains follows, all from one sample in a study of shared clonotypes between healthy human individuals. Using immunoSEQ multiplex PCR, the repertoire was profiled, and TCRdb retains in-frame clones only, with some absent. The table lists about 2,100,000 clones, around 93% of them singletons. Source material: naive CD8+ T cells from PBMCs. Every receptor here comes from a man between 18 and 29 years old in good health. Some clones in this sample may be carry-over from other donors' samples. Both conserved end residues are part of each CDR3. The order of the fields is clone size, V gene, J gene, D gene, CDR3 DNA, CDR3 protein. A D gene is named only where the DNA matches it firmly. Size tells how often a clone was seen (once, few, many) or the class of an expanded clone, and some rows leave it out.

NA,TRBV9,TRBJ1-2,TRBD1,TGTGCCAGCAGCGGAAAAGGACAGGGAGGCAATGGCTACACCTTC,CASSGKGQGGNGYTF
NA,TRBV2,TRBJ2-7,NA,TGTGCCAGCAGTGAAACGACCTACGAGCAGTACTTC,CASSETTYEQYF
NA,TRBV27,TRBJ2-3,NA,TGTGCCAGCAATCCTAGCGGCACAGATACGCAGTATTTT,CASNPSGTDTQYF
NA,TRBV19,TRBJ2-7,NA,TGTGCCAGTAGTCTATACGAGCAGTACTTC,CASSLYEQYF
NA,TRBV5-8,TRBJ2-7,NA,TGCAACACCCGGCGGGGCGAGCAGTACTTC,CNTRRGEQYF
once,TRBV27,TRBJ1-1,NA,TGTGCCAGCAGCCGAACCCCCGGACAGATGAACACTGAAGCTTTCTTT,CASSRTPGQMNTEAFF
once,TRBV19,TRBJ1-2,NA,TGTGCCAGTACCCAGGGAAGCTATGGCTACACCTTC,CASTQGSYGYTF
NA,TRBV28,TRBJ1-5,NA,TGTGCCAGCAGCTTGACAGTTAGCAATCAGCCCCAGCATTTT,CASSLTVSNQPQHF
NA,TRBV7-9,TRBJ1-1,TRBD1,TGTGCCAGCAGCTCCAGGGACAGCGGGAACACTGAAGCTTTCTTT,CASSSRDSGNTEAFF
NA,TRBV27,TRBJ2-7,NA,TGTGCCAGCAGTTTGATCGGGAGAATGTACGAGCAGTACTTC,CASSLIGRMYEQYF
NA,TRBV6-1,TRBJ1-1,NA,TGTGCCAGCAGTGAATGGACTGAAAGCACTGAAGCTTTCTTT,CASSEWTESTEAFF
NA,TRBV28,TRBJ2-7,TRBD2,TGTGCCAGCAGTCCCGAGCGGGAGTTCGCCTACGAGCAGTACTTC,CASSPEREFAYEQYF
NA,TRBV29-1,TRBJ2-1,NA,TGCAGCGTTGACGGAGGTGAGCAGTTCTTC,CSVDGGEQFF
NA,TRBV12-5,TRBJ2-1,TRBD2,TGTGCTAGTGGCAGCGGGAGCGGCTATGAGCAGTTCTTC,CASGSGSGYEQFF
NA,TRBV6-5,TRBJ1-1,NA,TGTGCCAGCAGTTACGGCGGCACTGAAGCTTTCTTT,CASSYGGTEAFF
NA,TRBV29-1,TRBJ2-7,TRBD1,TGCAGCGTAACGGACAGGTTTATGGTGGGCGAGCAGTACTTC,CSVTDRFMVGEQYF
NA,TRBV30,TRBJ1-3,NA,TGTGCCTGGGAGGTCACAGATCCTGGAAACACCATATATTTT,CAWEVTDPGNTIYF
NA,TRBV7-9,TRBJ1-4,NA,TGTGCCAGCAGCGCCAGGACGGCTGCAACTAATGAAAAACTGTTTTTT,CASSARTAATNEKLFF
NA,TRBV13,TRBJ2-7,NA,TGTGCCAGCAGCACCCGGCTGGGTTACAGAGCCTACGAGCAGTACTTC,CASSTRLGYRAYEQYF
once,TRBV2,TRBJ2-1,NA,TGTGCCAGCATCCCCAGGGGAGCGGCCAATGAGCAGTTCTTC,CASIPRGAANEQFF
NA,TRBV28,TRBJ2-2,NA,TGTGCCAGCAGTTTCAGCACCGGGGAGCTGTTTTTT,CASSFSTGELFF
NA,TRBV7-4,TRBJ1-4,TRBD1,TGTGCCAGCAGCTTACCGGACAGGGGTAATGAAAAACTGTTTTTT,CASSLPDRGNEKLFF
NA,TRBV27,TRBJ2-1,NA,TGTGCCAGCAGTCCGTGGACCAATAACAATGAGCAGTTCTTC,CASSPWTNNNEQFF
NA,TRBV13,TRBJ2-3,TRBD2,TGTGCCAGCAGCCAATTTAGCGGGCTCACAGATACGCAGTATTTT,CASSQFSGLTDTQYF
NA,TRBV27,TRBJ1-1,NA,TGTGCCAGCAGTTTATCGTCGGGGCCCAGGACTGAAGCTTTCTTT,CASSLSSGPRTEAFF
NA,TRBV21-1,TRBJ1-1,NA,TGTGCCAGCAGCAAAGGTTACAGGCCGAACACTGAAGCTTTCTTT,CASSKGYRPNTEAFF
NA,TRBV21-1,TRBJ2-1,NA,TGTGCCAGCTTCGGAAAACAGGGTCTCACATACTCCTACAATGAGCAGTTCTTC,CASFGKQGLTYSYNEQFF
NA,TRBV4-3,TRBJ2-7,TRBD2,TGCGCCAGCAGCCAAGGGTGGGGGGGGTACGAGCAGTACTTC,CASSQGWGGYEQYF
NA,TRBV28,TRBJ1-2,NA,TGTGCCAGCAGTTTGTCGGGGGTCTATGGCTACACCTTC,CASSLSGVYGYTF
once,TRBV5-1,TRBJ2-7,NA,TGCGCCAGCAGCTTGGAAATAGCGCGAACCTACGAGCAGTACTTC,CASSLEIARTYEQYF
once,TRBV7-8,TRBJ1-1,NA,TGTGCCAGCAGCTTAGGGTTTGGGGCGATTGAAGCTTTCTTT,CASSLGFGAIEAFF
once,TRBV12-5,TRBJ1-1,NA,TGTGCTAGTGGTTTGGATGGGCCGGGTAAGGTCGCAGACACTGAAGCTTTCTTT,CASGLDGPGKVADTEAFF
NA,TRBV28,TRBJ2-1,TRBD2,TGTGCCAGCAGTTTACTAGCGGACAATGAGCAGTTCTTC,CASSLLADNEQFF
NA,TRBV27,TRBJ2-1,NA,TGTGCCAGCAGTACAGGGTTTAATGAGCAGTTCTTC,CASSTGFNEQFF
NA,TRBV4-2,TRBJ2-7,NA,TGTGCCAGCAGCCAACTAGCGTCCCACGAGCAGTACTTC,CASSQLASHEQYF
NA,TRBV13,TRBJ2-1,NA,TGTGCCAGCAGCATCAGACTGGAGTACAATGAGCAGTTCTTC,CASSIRLEYNEQFF
NA,TRBV30,TRBJ1-1,NA,TGTGCCCTGACCTTGTTGAGGACTGAAGCTTTCTTT,CALTLLRTEAFF
NA,TRBV10-2,TRBJ1-6,NA,TGCGCCAGCAGTGACGGAGGGGCGGCACCCCTCCACTTT,CASSDGGAAPLHF
NA,TRBV15,TRBJ2-7,TRBD2,TGTGCCACCAGCAGTAGCATAGCGGGACTCCTTATGAGGGAGCAGTACTTC,CATSSSIAGLLMREQYF
NA,TRBV27,TRBJ2-7,TRBD2,TGTGCCAGCGGTAGCGGGAACTCCTACGAGCAGTACTTC,CASGSGNSYEQYF
NA,TRBV4-3,TRBJ2-7,NA,TGCGCCAGCAGCCAAGGGAGTAGCGCCAGCTCCTACGAGCAGTACTTC,CASSQGSSASSYEQYF
NA,TRBV5-4,TRBJ2-2,TRBD2,TGTGCCAGCAGCCCGCACGATAGCGGGAGGGACACCGGGGAGCTGTTTTTT,CASSPHDSGRDTGELFF
once,TRBV28,TRBJ2-6,TRBD1,TGTGCCAGCAGTTCTCTAAAGGGGGCGGGCTCTGGGGCCAACGTCCTGACTTTC,CASSSLKGAGSGANVLTF
NA,TRBV4-3,TRBJ2-7,NA,TGCGCCAGCAGCCAATCTCTCGGACAGACCTACGAGCAGTACTTC,CASSQSLGQTYEQYF
NA,TRBV7-9,TRBJ2-1,NA,TGTGCCAGCAGCTTAGGGCGGGCCGAGCAGTTCTTC,CASSLGRAEQFF
NA,TRBV7-9,TRBJ2-7,NA,TGTGCCAGCAGCTCAGGCCGTCGGGAACCCTACGAGCAGTACTTC,CASSSGRREPYEQYF
NA,TRBV28,TRBJ2-6,NA,TGTGCCAGCAGTTTAATAACACTGAGCCCTGGGGCCAACGTCCTGACTTTC,CASSLITLSPGANVLTF
NA,TRBV5-1,TRBJ1-1,TRBD1,TGCGCCAGTGGGACAGGGCCGGGCACTGAAGCTTTCTTT,CASGTGPGTEAFF
NA,TRBV28,TRBJ2-1,NA,TGTGCCAGCAGGGCCACCCCCTCCTACAATGAGCAGTTCTTC,CASRATPSYNEQFF
NA,TRBV6-5,TRBJ2-7,NA,TGTGCCAGCAGTTACCTCGACAGAACAGGCGAGCAGTACTTC,CASSYLDRTGEQYF
NA,TRBV13,TRBJ1-4,NA,TGTGCCAGCAGCCTCCGGAAAGGAACTAATGAAAAACTGTTTTTT,CASSLRKGTNEKLFF
NA,TRBV2,TRBJ2-7,TRBD2,TGTGCCGGCAAGAGGAGGCGGGAGGGCCCTTACGAGCAGTACTTC,CAGKRRREGPYEQYF